This record looks at one TCR beta chain sequence and its context. Ten or more counts support this clonotype. No antigen is known for it. Within one base of it there is no much larger clone, and no base qualities were kept. Reading the germline V gene gives CDR1 SGHRS and CDR2 YFSETQ. Its CDR3 holds 13 amino acids, cysteine through phenylalanine. The DNA shown is the 39-base CDR3, in frame from base 1. Ends trimmed: V by 0 bases, J by 4 bases; bases unmatched to a gene: 0. These data belong to a study of neurological immune-mediated disorders (dated by TCRdb to the late 2010s). A note on the overall study: Using UMI-based sequencing, the study compared peripheral blood TCR-beta repertoires from patients with HTLV-I-associated myelopathy (HAM/TSP), patients with multiple sclerosis, and healthy controls. The approximately 100 TCR-beta libraries included longitudinal samples, technical triplicates and paired sorted CD4+ and CD8+ T-cell subsets alongside PBMC samples. Technical triplicate libraries were sequenced to precisely calculate how much the frequency of each individual clone varied. The cohort comprised 68 subjects: around 15 HAM/TSP patients, roughly 34 multiple sclerosis patients and about 20 healthy controls. Results the study describes overall, beyond this receptor: No identical CDR3 amino acid sequences were found to be shared among expanded clones across subjects, suggesting that TCR-beta repertoires were private in all groups. TCR clonal expansion was highest in HAM/TSP patients and lowest in MS patients, with MS patients falling below even healthy controls.

The time point label corresponds to: technical triplicate 1. For unsorted PBMC libraries, 2 million PBMCs were used after storage in RNAlater at -80 degrees C until RNA extraction. Peripheral blood underwent Ficoll-Hypaque density gradient centrifugation to isolate PBMCs, which were then cryopreserved in liquid nitrogen. To synthesize cDNA, template-switch 5'RACE was performed with a primer carrying a 10-nucleotide random unique molecular identifier so that each TCR transcript was tagged. Every sequencing run covered 15-18 subjects and yielded more than 180 million TCR-beta sequences. The RNeasy kit was used to extract total RNA. Using the KAPA Real-time Library Amplification kit, TCR-beta VDJ regions were amplified with primers for the TCR constant region and the 5'RACE anchor. Sample indexes and Illumina adaptors were added in a first PCR, and a second PCR then increased library yield. After Ampure bead purification, the roughly 650 bp TCR product was size-selected on a 2% E-gel SizeSelection system. Before pooling, library quality was assessed on a Bioanalyzer, concentration was determined with Qubit, and library quantification was performed with the Kapa Library Quantification kit. An Illumina HiSeq 2500 sequenced the libraries paired-end 2 x 150 bp. To increase sequence diversity, roughly 23-30% phiX was spiked into each library pool. In the original analysis: Quality-filtered reads were processed with the UMI-based MiGEC pipeline, which removed over 80% of raw TCR sequences during error correction. IMGT germline references were used for aligning VDJ genes, and each clonotype was defined as a unique CDR3 amino acid sequence together with its V-J genes. Clonal expansion, Shannon diversity, and CDR3 relatedness (CalcPairwiseDistances, ClusterSamples) were evaluated with VDJtools, and phylogenetic trees were built with CLCbio workbench. A clone was classed as expanded if it had 8 or more unique UMIs, a cutoff based on coefficient-of-variation modelling across technical triplicates. TCRdb trimmed the raw reads at Q25, called clones with MiXCR and kept productive beta chains. Entries that share a CDR3 protein sequence are merged under the most common genes and DNA. Clone size and V and J calls follow TCRdb, not the original study. This sample gives about 36,000 distinct CDR3 sequences in total; 11% of them show up just once. 3% to 4.5% of the sample is held by the ten biggest clonotypes.

Rearrangement joined TRBV5-1 to TRBJ2-7, and 8 junction bases match TRBD1. The TCR comes from a man in his sixties with HTLV-1-associated myelopathy (HAM/TSP). The sample was PBMCs. The CDR3 protein is CASSLGTGYEQYF. Here is the DNA: TGCGCCAGCAGCTTGGGGACAGGGTACGAGCAGTACTTC.